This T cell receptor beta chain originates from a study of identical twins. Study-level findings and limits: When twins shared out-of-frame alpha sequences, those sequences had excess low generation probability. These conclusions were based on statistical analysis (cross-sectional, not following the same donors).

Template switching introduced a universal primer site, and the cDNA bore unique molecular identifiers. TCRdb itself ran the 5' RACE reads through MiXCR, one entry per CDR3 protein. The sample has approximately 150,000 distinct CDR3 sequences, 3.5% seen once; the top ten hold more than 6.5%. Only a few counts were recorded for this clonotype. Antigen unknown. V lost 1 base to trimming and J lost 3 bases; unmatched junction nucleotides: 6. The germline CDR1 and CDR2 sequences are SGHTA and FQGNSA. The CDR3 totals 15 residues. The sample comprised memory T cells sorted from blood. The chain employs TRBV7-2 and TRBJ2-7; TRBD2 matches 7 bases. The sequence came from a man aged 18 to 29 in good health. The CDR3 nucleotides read TGTGCCAGCAGCTTAGATCTTAGCGGGTACTACGAGCAGTACTTC. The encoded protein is CASSLDLSGYYEQYF. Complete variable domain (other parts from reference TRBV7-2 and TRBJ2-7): GAGVSQSPSNKVTEKGKDVELRCDPISGHTALYWYRQSLGQGLEFLIYFQGNSAPDKSGLPSDRFSAERTGGSVSTLTIQRTQQEDSAVYLCASSLDLSGYYEQYFGPGTRLTVT.